This T cell receptor (beta chain) stems from a study of cytomegalovirus exposure and HLA in healthy donors. Whole-study context: It was reported in a later analysis that the same platform had been used for the 120 validation repertoires as for the 666 first-cohort repertoires. Findings of the study overall: A later analysis found first-cohort TCR clusters tended to co-occur in the 110 or so validation repertoires. Cytomegalovirus status was reportedly diagnosed by the classifier with high sensitivity and specificity.

Clones were read by immunoSEQ multiplex PCR, and TCRdb kept only the in-frame ones, dropping some. The sample comprises tens of thousands of clones, more than 80% of which are singletons, and about 1% rests with the top ten. This CDR3 spans 13 amino acids. V lost 4 bases and J 3 bases, leaving 10 bases between the germline ends. CDR1 and CDR2 from the germline V gene are SGHNT and YYREEE (reference sequence). Regarding this clone: Its matching antigen is unknown.

The sequence came from a man aged 18 to 29 in good health and CMV-seronegative. The chain combines TRBV5-4 with TRBJ1-1; D is undetermined. Material: PBMCs. The CDR3 nucleotides are TGTGCCAGCAGCCGGGGTGGGTACACTGAAGCTTTCTTT. It encodes CASSRGGYTEAFF.